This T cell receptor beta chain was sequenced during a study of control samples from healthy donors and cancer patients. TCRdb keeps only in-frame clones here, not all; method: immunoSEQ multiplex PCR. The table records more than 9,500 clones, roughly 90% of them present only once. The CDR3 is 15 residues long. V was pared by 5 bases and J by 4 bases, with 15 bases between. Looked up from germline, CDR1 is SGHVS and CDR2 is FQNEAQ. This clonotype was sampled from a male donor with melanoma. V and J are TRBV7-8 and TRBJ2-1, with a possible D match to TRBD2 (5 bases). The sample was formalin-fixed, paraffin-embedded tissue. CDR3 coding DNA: TGTGCCAGCAGCCCCGAGGGCGGAGTTTACAATGAGCAGTTCTTC. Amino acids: CASSPEGGVYNEQFF.